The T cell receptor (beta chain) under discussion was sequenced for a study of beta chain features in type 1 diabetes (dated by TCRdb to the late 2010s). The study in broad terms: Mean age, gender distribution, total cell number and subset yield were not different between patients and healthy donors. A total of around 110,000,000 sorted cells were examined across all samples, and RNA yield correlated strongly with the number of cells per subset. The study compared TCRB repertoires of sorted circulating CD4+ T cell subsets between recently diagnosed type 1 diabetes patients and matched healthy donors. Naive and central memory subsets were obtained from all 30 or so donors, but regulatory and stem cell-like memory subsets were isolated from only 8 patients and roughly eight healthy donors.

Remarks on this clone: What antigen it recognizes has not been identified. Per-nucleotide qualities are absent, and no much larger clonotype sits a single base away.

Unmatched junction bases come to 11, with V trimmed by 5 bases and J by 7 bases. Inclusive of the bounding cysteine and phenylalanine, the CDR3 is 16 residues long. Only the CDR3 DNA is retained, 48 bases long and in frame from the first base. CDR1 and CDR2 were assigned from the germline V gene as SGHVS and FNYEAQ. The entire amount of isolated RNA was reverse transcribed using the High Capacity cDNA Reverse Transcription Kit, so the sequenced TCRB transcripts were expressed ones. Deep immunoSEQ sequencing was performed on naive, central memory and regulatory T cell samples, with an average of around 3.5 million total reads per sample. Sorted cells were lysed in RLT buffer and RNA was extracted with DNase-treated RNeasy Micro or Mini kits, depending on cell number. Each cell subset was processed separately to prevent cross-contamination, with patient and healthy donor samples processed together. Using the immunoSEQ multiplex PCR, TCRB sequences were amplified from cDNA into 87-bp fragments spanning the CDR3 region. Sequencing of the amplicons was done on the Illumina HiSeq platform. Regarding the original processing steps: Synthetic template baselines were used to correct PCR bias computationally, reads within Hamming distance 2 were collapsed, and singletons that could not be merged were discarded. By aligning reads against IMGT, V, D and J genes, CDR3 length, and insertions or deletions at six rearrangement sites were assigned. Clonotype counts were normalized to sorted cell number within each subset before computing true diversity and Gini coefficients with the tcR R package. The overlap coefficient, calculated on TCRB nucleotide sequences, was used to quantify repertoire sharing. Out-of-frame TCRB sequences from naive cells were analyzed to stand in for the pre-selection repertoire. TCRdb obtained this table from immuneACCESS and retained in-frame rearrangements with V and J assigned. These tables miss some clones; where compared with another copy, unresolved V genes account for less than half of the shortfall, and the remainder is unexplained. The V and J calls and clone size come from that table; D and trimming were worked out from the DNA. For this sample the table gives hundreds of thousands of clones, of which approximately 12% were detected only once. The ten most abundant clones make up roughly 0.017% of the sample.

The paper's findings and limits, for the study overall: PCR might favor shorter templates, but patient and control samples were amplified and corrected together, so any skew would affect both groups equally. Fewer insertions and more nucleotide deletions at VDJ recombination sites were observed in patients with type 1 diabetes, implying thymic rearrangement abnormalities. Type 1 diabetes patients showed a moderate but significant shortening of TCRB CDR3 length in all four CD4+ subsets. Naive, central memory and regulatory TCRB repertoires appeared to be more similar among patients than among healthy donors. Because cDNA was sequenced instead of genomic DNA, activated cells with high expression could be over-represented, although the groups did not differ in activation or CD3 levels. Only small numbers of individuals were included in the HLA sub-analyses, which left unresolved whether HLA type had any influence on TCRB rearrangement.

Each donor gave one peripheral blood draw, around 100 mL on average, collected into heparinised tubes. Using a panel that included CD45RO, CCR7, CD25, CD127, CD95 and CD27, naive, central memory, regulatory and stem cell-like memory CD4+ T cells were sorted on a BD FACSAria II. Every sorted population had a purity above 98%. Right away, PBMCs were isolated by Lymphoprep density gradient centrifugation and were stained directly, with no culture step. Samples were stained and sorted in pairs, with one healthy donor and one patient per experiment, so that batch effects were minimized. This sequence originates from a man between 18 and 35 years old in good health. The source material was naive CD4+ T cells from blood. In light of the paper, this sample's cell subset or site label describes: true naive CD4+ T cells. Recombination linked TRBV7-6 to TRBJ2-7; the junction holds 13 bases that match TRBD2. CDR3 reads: CASSPLGLAGAGEQYF. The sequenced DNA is TGTGCCAGCAGCCCCCTAGGACTAGCGGGAGCGGGGGAGCAGTACTTC. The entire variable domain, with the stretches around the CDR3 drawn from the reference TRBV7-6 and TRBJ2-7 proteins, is GAGVSQSPRYKVTKRGQDVALRCDPISGHVSLYWYRQALGQGPEFLTYFNYEAQQDKSGLPNDRFSAERPEGSISTLTIQRTEQRDSAMYRCASSPLGLAGAGEQYFGPGTRLTVT.